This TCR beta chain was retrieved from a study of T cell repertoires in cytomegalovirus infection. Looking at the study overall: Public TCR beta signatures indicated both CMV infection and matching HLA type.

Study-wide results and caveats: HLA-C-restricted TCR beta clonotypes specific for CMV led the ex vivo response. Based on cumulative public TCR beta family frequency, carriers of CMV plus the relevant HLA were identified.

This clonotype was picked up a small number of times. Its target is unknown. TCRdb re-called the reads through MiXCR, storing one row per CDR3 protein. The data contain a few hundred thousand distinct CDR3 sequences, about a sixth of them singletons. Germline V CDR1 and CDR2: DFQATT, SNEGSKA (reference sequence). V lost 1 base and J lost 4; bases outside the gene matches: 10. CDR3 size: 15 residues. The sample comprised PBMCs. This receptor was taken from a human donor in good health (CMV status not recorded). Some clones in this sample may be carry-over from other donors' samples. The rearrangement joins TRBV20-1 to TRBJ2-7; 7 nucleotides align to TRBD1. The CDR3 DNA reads TGCAGTGCTAGAGCTGAGAACAGGGGCGCGTACGAGCAGTACTTC. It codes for CSARAENRGAYEQYF.